This T cell receptor (beta chain) was sequenced in a study of shared clonotypes between healthy human individuals. The CDR3 contains 16 residues. Germline V gene lookup returns CDR1 SGHTA and CDR2 FQGTGA. V was cut by 0 bases and J by 2 bases, with 13 bases left in between. Per the study methods: Filtering differed because ImmunoSEQ produced junction-only sequences that carried no quality scores. Sequencing was performed with immunoSEQ multiplex PCR; in TCRdb, only in-frame clones are kept and a portion is missing. For V, J and clone size, that table is used; D and trimming come from the DNA. The data show 2 million to 3 million clones, approximately 94% seen once.

The sequence was collected from a man between 18 and 35 years old in good health. Some clones in this sample may be carry-over from other donors' samples. V gene TRBV7-3 combines with J gene TRBJ2-5; the D call may be TRBD1 or TRBD2 (6 bases each). The material sequenced was naive CD4+ T cells from PBMCs. As for subset: CD45RA+ positively selected. CDR3 sequence reads: CASSLTGGAGQETQYF. The DNA for the CDR3 is TGTGCCAGCAGCTTAACGGGGGGCGCAGGTCAAGAGACCCAGTACTTC. The full variable domain, in which reference TRBV7-3 and TRBJ2-5 provide the parts outside the CDR3, is GAGVSQTPSNKVTEKGKYVELRCDPISGHTALYWYRQSLGQGPEFLIYFQGTGAADDSGLPNDRFFAVRPEGSVSTLKIQRTERGDSAVYLCASSLTGGAGQETQYFGPGTRLLVL.